The 4 T cell receptor beta chains given below trace back to one sample, sequenced in a study of siplizumab effects on memory and regulatory T cells. Method: immunoSEQ multiplex PCR; TCRdb's copy keeps in-frame clones and lacks some. The data contain tens of thousands of clones, around 97% of them seen just once; the ten biggest clones take up around 1%. Specimen: naive CD8+ T cells sorted from blood. These receptors were taken from a human donor in good health.

This chain uses TRBV7-8 with TRBJ2-1, with D perhaps matching TRBD1 (5 bases). Germline V CDR1 and CDR2: SGHVS, FQNEAQ. V gave up 4 bases and J gave up 4 bases, with 11 bases separating them. This CDR3 has 14 residues. The CDR3 nucleotides are TGTGCCAGCAGCTCGATCCAGGGATACAATGAGCAGTTCTTC. This sequence encodes CASSSIQGYNEQFF.

This chain connects TRBV7-9 to TRBJ2-5, with D perhaps TRBD2 (6 bases). V lost 5 bases to trimming and J lost 2 bases, with 15 bases between them. Germline V gene data show CDR1 as SEHNR and CDR2 as FQNEAQ (reference sequence). The CDR3 totals 15 residues. The CDR3 is CASSPTREEQETQYF. CDR3 DNA: TGTGCCAGCAGCCCGACGAGGGAGGAGCAAGAGACCCAGTACTTC. The variable domain in full, with the rest retrieved from reference TRBV7-9 and TRBJ2-5, is DTGVSQNPRHKITKRGQNVTFRCDPISEHNRLYWYRQTLGQGPEFLTYFQNEAQLEKSRLLSDRFSAERPKGSFSTLEIQRTEQGDSAMYLCASSPTREEQETQYFGPGTRLLVL.

The chain joins TRBV28 to TRBJ2-1; tentatively, D is TRBD1 (6 bases). V shed 8 bases and J shed 7 bases, with 9 bases lying between them. This CDR3 is built from 11 residues. Germline V gene lookup returns CDR1 MDHEN and CDR2 SYDVKM. CDR3 sequence: CASEGDNEQFF. The CDR3 coding sequence is TGTGCCAGCGAGGGGGATAATGAGCAGTTCTTC.

The chain carries TRBV25-1 and TRBJ1-2, with TRBD1 as a possible D gene (5 bases). The CDR3 is made up of 13 amino acids. Trimming cost V 5 bases and J 7 bases, with 14 bases left between them. Germline loops: CDR1 MGHDK, CDR2 SYGVNS. DNA of the CDR3: TGTGCCAGCAGTTTCGACAGTCGGGGTGGCTACACCTTC. Encoded protein: CASSFDSRGGYTF.